This T cell receptor (beta chain) came from a study of response to subunit inactivated influenza vaccine. In TCRdb, the RT-PCR reads were re-called with MiXCR into one record per CDR3 protein. The sample lists fewer than 600,000 distinct CDR3 sequences, approximately 6.9% occurring once. The V gene lost 8 bases and the J gene lost 9 bases, with 11 bases spanning the gap. CDR3 length: 12 residues. This clonotype was seen ten or more times. The sample here was PBMCs from blood, taken less than 25 months after vaccination. V usage is TRBV12-3 or TRBV12-4 and J usage is TRBJ1-6; D is possibly TRBD1 (5 bases). The source of this sequence is a man aged 45 to 75 who received an inactivated influenza vaccine. CDR3 nucleotide sequence: TGTGCCAGCCGCGCCAGGGTTTCACCCCTCCACTTT. Its protein is CASRARVSPLHF.